The 9 T cell receptor beta chains below come from one sample, sequenced in a study of OX40 agonist ivuxolimab in advanced cancers. Library preparation employed the immunoSEQ multiplex PCR assay. What TCRdb holds here is the immuneACCESS table cut down to in-frame rearrangements. Part of the clones is not present; checked against another copy, under half of the missing clones reflect an unresolved V gene, and the others are unexplained. The sample table lists 60,000 to 75,000 clones, about 86% of them with a count of one. The ten biggest clones cover around 0.86% of the sample. Sequences were derived from CD4+ or CD8+ T cells sorted from blood, sampled in a trial of the OX40 agonist ivuxolimab. The receptors here all came from an adult with an advanced solid tumor such as melanoma, head and neck, liver or kidney cancer.

V gene TRBV18 combines with J gene TRBJ2-7; 14 bases agree with TRBD2. The CDR3 extends over 15 amino acids. Germline loops: CDR1 KGHSH, CDR2 LQKENI. V gave up 3 bases and J gave up 2 bases; unmatched junction bases: 0. The CDR3 spells CASSPGLAGAYEQYF. The CDR3, as DNA: TGTGCCAGCTCACCGGGACTAGCGGGGGCCTACGAGCAGTACTTC.

V is TRBV28 and J is TRBJ2-3, with D perhaps TRBD1 or TRBD2 (6 bases each). The CDR3 consists of 11 residues. Trimming pared 6 bases from V and 14 bases from J, leaving 15 bases between. In germline, CDR1 is MDHEN, CDR2 SYDVKM. Here the CDR3 reads CASRTEGEVYF. The CDR3 DNA is TGTGCCAGCAGGACCGAGGGGGAGGTGTATTTT. The full variable domain, completed using reference TRBV28 and TRBJ2-3, is DVKVTQSSRYLVKRTGEKVFLECVQDMDHENMFWYRQDPGLGLRLIYFSYDVKMKEKGDIPEGYSVSREKKERFSLILESASTNQTSMYLCASRTEGEVYFGPGTRLTVL.

V usage is TRBV7-9 and J usage is TRBJ2-2, with D unclear. Trimming removed 3 bases from V and 6 bases from J, with 8 bases in between. Germline values: CDR1 SEHNR, CDR2 FQNEAQ (reference sequence). The CDR3 is 13 amino acids. CDR3 DNA: TGTGCCAGCAGCTTGTTAGGGTCCGGGGAGCTGTTTTTT. Its protein product is CASSLLGSGELFF. The full variable domain, its missing parts supplied by reference TRBV7-9 and TRBJ2-2, is DTGVSQNPRHKITKRGQNVTFRCDPISEHNRLYWYRQTLGQGPEFLTYFQNEAQLEKSRLLSDRFSAERPKGSFSTLEIQRTEQGDSAMYLCASSLLGSGELFFGEGSRLTVL.

CDR3: CASSPMDRSTGNTIYF. DNA of the CDR3: TGTGCCAGCAGCCCGATGGACAGGAGTACTGGAAACACCATATATTTT. V gene TRBV7-9 combines with J gene TRBJ1-3, with 7 positions matching TRBD1. Germline-derived CDR1 and CDR2 are SEHNR and FQNEAQ (reference sequence). The CDR3 runs to 16 residues. V shed 5 bases, J shed 2 bases, and the junction held 9 bases outside the gene matches.

V usage is TRBV7-9 and J usage is TRBJ2-3; D unresolved. Germline CDR1 and CDR2: SEHNR and FQNEAQ (reference sequence). CDR3 length equals 11 residues. With 8 bases removed from V and 1 base from J, the gap between germline ends came to 4 bases. The CDR3 sequence is CASSRTDTQYF. DNA of the CDR3: TGTGCCAGCTCTCGCACAGATACGCAGTATTTT.

The V call is TRBV30, the J call TRBJ2-5; D gene unclear. The ends were cut back, 3 bases at V and 0 bases at J, with 5 bases in the middle. The germline gives CDR1 GTSNPN, CDR2 SVGIG (reference sequence). This CDR3 has 12 amino acids. The CDR3 sequence: CAWSHNQETQYF. The CDR3 bases are TGTGCCTGGAGCCACAACCAAGAGACCCAGTACTTC.

CDR3 bases: TGTGCCAGCAGACCCGTCCAGGTAGGGCAGCCCCAGCATTTT. Amino acids: CASRPVQVGQPQHF. V usage is TRBV6-6 and J usage is TRBJ1-5; D uncertain. The germline V and J ends were trimmed by 6 bases and 7 bases, with 16 bases remaining between them. Germline V gene data show CDR1 as MNHNY and CDR2 as SVGAGI (reference sequence). The CDR3 is 14 amino acids.

The CDR3 nucleotides read TGTGCCAGCAGCTTCTCTAGGGAGGCTGGGGCCAACGTCCTGACTTTC. Translating gives CASSFSREAGANVLTF. The genes are TRBV5-5 and TRBJ2-6; D is possibly TRBD2 (6 bases). CDR1 is SGHKS, CDR2 YYEKEE, per germline (reference sequence). The CDR3 is 16 residues long. Trimming pared 2 bases from V and 2 bases from J, leaving 11 bases between.

This chain joins TRBV7-2 and TRBJ2-5; 10 bases agree with TRBD2. This CDR3 has 15 amino acids. V was pared by 3 bases and J by 7 bases, with 8 bases of the junction left unmatched. CDR1 and CDR2 from the germline V gene are SGHTA and FQGNSA. The CDR3 DNA is TGTGCCAGCAGCTTGGGGACTAGCGACCCCCGGACCCAGTACTTC. Its protein is CASSLGTSDPRTQYF. The full variable domain, its missing parts supplied by reference TRBV7-2 and TRBJ2-5, is GAGVSQSPSNKVTEKGKDVELRCDPISGHTALYWYRQSLGQGLEFLIYFQGNSAPDKSGLPSDRFSAERTGGSVSTLTIQRTQQEDSAVYLCASSLGTSDPRTQYFGPGTRLLVL.